One and the same sample provided the 10 T cell receptor beta chains below, sequenced in a study of beta chain features in type 1 diabetes. What was sequenced were expressed TCRB transcripts, since all of the isolated RNA had been reverse transcribed. Sequenced by immunoSEQ multiplex PCR; TCRdb stores in-frame clones only, minus some. The sample holds roughly 150,000 clones, roughly 11% seen once. The sequenced sample was central memory CD4+ T cells from blood. These receptors were taken from a man younger than 30 in good health.

This clone was recorded a few times. This rearrangement joins TRBV9 to TRBJ2-3; the D gene is possibly TRBD2 (6 bases). V gave up 4 bases and J gave up 0 bases, with 12 bases separating them. CDR3 length: 15 residues. Germline values: CDR1 SGDLS, CDR2 YYNGEE. The CDR3, as DNA: TGTGCCAGCAGCCCCCGCGGGGCTAGCACAGATACGCAGTATTTT. Translation: CASSPRGASTDTQYF.

The V and J genes are TRBV30 and TRBJ1-6; D is possibly TRBD1 (6 bases). Germline values: CDR1 GTSNPN, CDR2 SVGIG (reference sequence). Trimming left V 8 bases short and J 10 bases short, with 18 bases between. CDR3 length: 13 residues. The CDR3 DNA reads as TGTGCCAGATCACAGGGTTTTAGCTCACCCCTCCACTTT. Translated, it gives CARSQGFSSPLHF. The variable domain in full, completed from reference TRBV30 and TRBJ1-6, reads SQTIHQWPATLVQPVGSPLSLECTVEGTSNPNLYWYRQAAGRGLQLLFYSVGIGQISSEVPQNLSASRPQDRQFILSSKKLLLSDSGFYLCARSQGFSSPLHFGNGTRLTVT.

The chain joins TRBV4-1 to TRBJ1-6, with D unresolved. The CDR3 consists of 14 residues. V lost 4 bases to trimming and J lost 7 bases, with 11 bases between them. Germline CDR1 MGHRA, CDR2 YSYEKL. The CDR3 DNA is TGCGCCAGCAGCCCGGAAAGTAAGAATTCACCCCTCCACTTT. It yields the protein CASSPESKNSPLHF.

The V gene is TRBV4-3, the J gene TRBJ2-1; 9 nucleotides agree with TRBD2. The germline V gene has CDR1 LGHNA and CDR2 YSLEER. CDR3 length: 15 amino acids. V shed 0 bases and J 8 bases; nucleotides not matched to a gene: 5. DNA for the CDR3: TGCGCCAGCAGCCAAGAAGGCGGGAGGGCCGATGAGCAGTTCTTC. Translated, it gives CASSQEGGRADEQFF.

With respect to this clone: Other nucleotide sequences from this sample produce the same CDR3. The chain links TRBV30 to TRBJ2-5; 8 nucleotides line up with TRBD1. Germline V gene sequence: CDR1 GTSNPN, CDR2 SVGIG (reference sequence). The CDR3 runs to 13 residues. After removal of 3 bases from V and 5 bases from J, the junction contained 5 bases not matched to a gene. The CDR3 region is CAWSEDRVETQYF. The DNA for the CDR3 is TGTGCCTGGAGCGAGGACAGGGTGGAGACCCAGTACTTC.

This clone was observed a handful of times. The rearrangement links TRBV11-2 to TRBJ2-7; TRBD2 matches at 11 bases. This CDR3 spans 17 amino acids. Losses at the gene ends were 1 base for V and 0 bases for J; bases not matched to a gene: 5. Germline-derived CDR1 and CDR2 are SGHAT and FQNNGV. CDR3 bases: TGTGCCAGCAGCTTAGCCAAAACTAGCGGGAGCTCCTACGAGCAGTACTTC. It yields the protein CASSLAKTSGSSYEQYF.

This clone was counted a few times. CDR3 sequence (DNA): TGTGCCAGCAGCGCGACAGGTACTGGGGCCAACGTCCTGACTTTC. Its translation is CASSATGTGANVLTF. The chain has TRBV7-9 and TRBJ2-6; maybe TRBD1 (6 bases). The germline gives CDR1 SEHNR, CDR2 FQNEAQ (reference sequence). This CDR3 spans 15 amino acids. With 5 bases removed from V and 2 bases from J, the gap between germline ends came to 10 bases.

Ten or more counts support this clone. The V gene is TRBV18, the J gene TRBJ2-5; D unresolved. The CDR3 loop spans 14 amino acids. With 2 bases removed from V and 0 bases from J, the gap between germline ends came to 7 bases. Germline V gene sequence: CDR1 KGHSH, CDR2 LQKENI. CDR3 in amino acids: CASSPELYQETQYF. The CDR3 DNA is TGTGCCAGCTCACCAGAGCTGTACCAAGAGACCCAGTACTTC.

The rearrangement joins TRBV7-3 to TRBJ1-2; no definite D call. This CDR3 spans 13 amino acids. Between the trimmed V and J ends, which lost 1 base and 4 bases, there was a span of 7 bases. CDR1 SGHTA and CDR2 FQGTGA come from the germline V gene. The CDR3 sequence is CASSLKGAYGYTF. The CDR3 nucleotides are TGTGCCAGCAGCTTAAAGGGAGCCTATGGCTACACCTTC.

This chain connects TRBV9 to TRBJ2-1; 9 bases fit TRBD1. CDR1 is SGDLS, CDR2 YYNGEE, per germline. This CDR3 spans 16 amino acids. V shed 4 bases, J shed 4 bases, and the junction held 9 bases outside the gene matches. The CDR3 region has the DNA TGTGCCAGCAGCATCTCCGGGACAGGGCTATACAATGAGCAGTTCTTC. As protein: CASSISGTGLYNEQFF.